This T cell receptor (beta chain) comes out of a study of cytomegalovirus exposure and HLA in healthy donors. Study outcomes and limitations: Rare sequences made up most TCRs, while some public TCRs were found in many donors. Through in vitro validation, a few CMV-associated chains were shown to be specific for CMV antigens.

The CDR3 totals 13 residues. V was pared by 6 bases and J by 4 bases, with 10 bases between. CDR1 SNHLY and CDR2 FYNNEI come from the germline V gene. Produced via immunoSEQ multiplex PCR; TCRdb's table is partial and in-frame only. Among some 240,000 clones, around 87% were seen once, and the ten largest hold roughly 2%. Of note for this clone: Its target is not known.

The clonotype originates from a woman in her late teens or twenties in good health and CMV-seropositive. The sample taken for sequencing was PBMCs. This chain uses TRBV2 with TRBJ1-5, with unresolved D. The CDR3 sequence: CASSVAENQPQHF. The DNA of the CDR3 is TGTGCCAGCAGCGTAGCAGAGAATCAGCCCCAGCATTTT. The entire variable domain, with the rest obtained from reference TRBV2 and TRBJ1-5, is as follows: EPEVTQTPSHQVTQMGQEVILRCVPISNHLYFYWYRQILGQKVEFLVSFYNNEISEKSEIFDDQFSVERPDGSNFTLKIRSTKLEDSAMYFCASSVAENQPQHFGDGTRLSIL.